This TCR beta chain is drawn from a study of metastatic and nonmetastatic thyroid tumors. Study results and caveats: In blood and tumor, TCR beta diversity was reportedly significantly higher in malignant thyroid tumors than in benign nodules.

Many counts were recorded for this clone. The antigen remains unidentified. Deletions cut 1 base from V and 6 bases from J, with 11 bases between. Germline V gives CDR1 SGHRS, CDR2 YFSETQ. The CDR3 extends over 13 amino acids. Treatment of any kind had been given to no patient before thyroid surgery. TCRdb re-called clones from the PCR reads using MiXCR. The table records about 70,000 clones, roughly 18% of them present only once. This rearrangement joins TRBV5-1 to TRBJ2-7; D ambiguous. Sequencing used blood. This sequence was found in a female donor with papillary thyroid cancer or a benign thyroid nodule (not recorded which). Some clones in this sample may be carry-over from other donors' samples. The CDR3 region has the DNA TGCGCCAGCAGCTTGATAGGCCGCGGCGAGCAGTACTTC. It codes for CASSLIGRGEQYF.